This T cell receptor (beta chain) was observed in a study of cytomegalovirus exposure and HLA in healthy donors. Turning to the study itself: Earlier work reported 117 million unique TCR beta sequences from about 180 million T cells. Study-wide points: Specificity for CMV antigens was confirmed in vitro for a few of the CMV-associated chains.

Donors in the study were healthy people who gave bone marrow. For this clone: What it binds is unknown.

Trimming cost V 6 bases and J 5 bases, with 22 bases left between them. The CDR3 consists of 16 residues. Germline V gives CDR1 MNHNY, CDR2 SVGAGI (reference sequence). The primer mix had 60 Vbeta and 13 Jbeta primers. TCRdb keeps only in-frame clones here, not all; method: immunoSEQ multiplex PCR. The top ten clones hold 2.6% of a sample with approximately 160,000 clones, 65% to 80% of them seen once. The receptor was derived from a woman in her thirties or forties in good health and CMV-seropositive. The chain couples TRBV6-6 to TRBJ2-5, with D perhaps matching TRBD1 (7 bases). Sequenced material: PBMCs. The CDR3 is CASRDYTTGAGETQYF. The CDR3 DNA is TGTGCCAGCAGGGACTATACTACAGGGGCGGGGGAGACCCAGTACTTC.